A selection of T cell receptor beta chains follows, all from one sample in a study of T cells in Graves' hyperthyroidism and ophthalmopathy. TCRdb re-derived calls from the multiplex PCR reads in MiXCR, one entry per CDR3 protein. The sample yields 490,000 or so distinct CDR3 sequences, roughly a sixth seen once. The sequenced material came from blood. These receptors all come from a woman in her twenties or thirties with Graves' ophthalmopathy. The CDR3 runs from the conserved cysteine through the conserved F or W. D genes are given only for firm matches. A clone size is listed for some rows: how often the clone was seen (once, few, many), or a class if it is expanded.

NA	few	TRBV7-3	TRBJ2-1	CASSSQGRDEQFF	TGTGCCAGCAGCTCGCAGGGACGGGATGAGCAGTTCTTC
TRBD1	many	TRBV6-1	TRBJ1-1	CASRDRAMAEAFF	TGTGCCAGCAGGGACAGGGCGATGGCTGAAGCTTTCTTT
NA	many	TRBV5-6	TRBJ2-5	CASSVVGAGETQYF	TGTGCCAGCAGCGTGGTGGGGGCAGGAGAGACCCAGTACTTC
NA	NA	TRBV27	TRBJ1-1	CASRPGGIPTEAFF	TGTGCCAGCAGACCCGGGGGGATACCCACTGAAGCTTTCTTT
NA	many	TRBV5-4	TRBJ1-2	CASSLGQEDYGYTF	TGTGCCAGCAGCTTAGGGCAGGAGGATTATGGCTACACCTTC
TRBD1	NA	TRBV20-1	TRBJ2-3	CSARTGEDGTDTQYF	TGCAGTGCTAGGACAGGGGAAGATGGCACAGATACGCAGTATTTT
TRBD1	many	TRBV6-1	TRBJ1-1	CASRRTGPNTEAFF	TGTGCCAGCAGAAGGACAGGACCTAACACTGAAGCTTTCTTT
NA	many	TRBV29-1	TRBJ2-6	CSVVGQGANVLTF	TGCAGCGTTGTAGGGCAGGGGGCCAACGTCCTGACTTTC
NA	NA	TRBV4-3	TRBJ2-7	CASSQDLIVAEGTYEQYF	TGCGCCAGCAGCCAAGATCTTATAGTAGCGGAGGGTACCTACGAGCAGTACTTC
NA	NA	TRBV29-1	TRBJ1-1	CSVDLGGDTEAFF	TGCAGCGTTGATCTAGGGGGTGACACTGAAGCTTTCTTT
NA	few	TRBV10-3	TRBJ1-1	CAISGTQNTEAFF	TGTGCCATCAGCGGGACACAGAACACTGAAGCTTTCTTT
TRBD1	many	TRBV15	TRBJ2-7	CATSIGTGGYEQYF	TGTGCCACCAGCATCGGGACAGGTGGCTACGAGCAGTACTTC
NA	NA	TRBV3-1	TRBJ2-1	CASSLGTHFNEQFF	TGTGCCAGCAGCCTCGGGACACATTTCAATGAGCAGTTCTTC
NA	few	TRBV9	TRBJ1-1	CASSVAANTEAFF	TGTGCCAGCAGCGTAGCGGCGAACACTGAAGCTTTCTTT
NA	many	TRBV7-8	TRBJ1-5	CASSSEGQIRGQPQHF	TGTGCCAGCAGCTCAGAGGGGCAGATCAGGGGTCAGCCCCAGCATTTT
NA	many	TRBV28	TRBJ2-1	CASSLFTGTTGYNEQFF	TGTGCCAGCAGTTTATTCACCGGGACAACTGGGTACAATGAGCAGTTCTTC
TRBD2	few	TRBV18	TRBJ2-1	CASSPSSGSNEQFF	TGTGCCAGCTCACCATCTAGCGGGAGTAATGAGCAGTTCTTC
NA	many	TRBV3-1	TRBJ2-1	CASSQEAGSYNEQFF	TGTGCCAGCAGCCAAGAGGCGGGCTCCTACAATGAGCAGTTCTTC
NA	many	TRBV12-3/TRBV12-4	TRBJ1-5	CASSLNSLSNQPQHF	TGTGCCAGCAGTTTAAACAGCCTCAGCAATCAGCCCCAGCATTTT
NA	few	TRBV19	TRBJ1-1	CASSPRDWNALNTEAFF	TGTGCCAGTAGCCCCCGGGATTGGAATGCCTTGAACACTGAAGCTTTCTTT
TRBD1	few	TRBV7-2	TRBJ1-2	CASSPGGTGGRGYTF	TGTGCCAGCAGCCCCGGGGGGACAGGGGGTCGTGGCTACACCTTC
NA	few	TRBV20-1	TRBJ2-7	CSARVGGGPSYEQYF	TGCAGTGCTAGAGTGGGGGGGGGGCCTTCCTACGAGCAGTACTTC
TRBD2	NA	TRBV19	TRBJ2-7	CASSPKAGAGEQYF	TGTGCCAGTAGCCCTAAAGCGGGAGCAGGCGAGCAGTACTTC
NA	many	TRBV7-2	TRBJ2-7	CASSLARTAGEQYF	TGTGCCAGCAGCTTAGCGCGCACAGCGGGCGAGCAGTACTTC
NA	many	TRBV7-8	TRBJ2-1	CASSLLFETDDEQFF	TGTGCCAGCAGCTTACTATTCGAGACAGACGATGAGCAGTTCTTC
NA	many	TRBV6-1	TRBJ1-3	CASRADTSGNTIYF	TGTGCCAGCAGGGCTGACACGTCTGGAAACACCATATATTTT
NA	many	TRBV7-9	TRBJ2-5	CASSLGGGPFQETQYF	TGTGCCAGCAGCTTAGGAGGGGGACCTTTTCAAGAGACCCAGTACTTC
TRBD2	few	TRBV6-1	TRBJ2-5	CAIFQPGLARKTQYF	TGTGCCATCTTTCAACCGGGACTAGCGCGGAAGACCCAGTACTTC
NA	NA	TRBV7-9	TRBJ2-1	CASSFSAGGTSSYNEQFF	TGTGCCAGCAGCTTTTCAGCGGGCGGAACTAGCTCCTACAATGAGCAGTTCTTC
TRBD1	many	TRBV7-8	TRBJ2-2	CASRGQRSNTGELFF	TGTGCCAGCAGGGGACAGAGATCGAACACCGGGGAGCTGTTTTTT
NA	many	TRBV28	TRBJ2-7	CASSDPGQTYEQYF	TGTGCCAGCAGCGACCCGGGGCAGACCTACGAGCAGTACTTC
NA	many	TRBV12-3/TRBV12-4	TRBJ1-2	CASSLSEGLGGYTF	TGTGCCAGCAGTTTGTCGGAGGGGTTAGGTGGCTACACCTTC
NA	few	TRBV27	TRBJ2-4	CASSPIYRRASLNIQYF	TGTGCCAGCAGTCCAATATACAGGAGAGCGTCGTTAAACATTCAGTACTTC
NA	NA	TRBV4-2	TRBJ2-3	CASSQDPVARDTQYF	TGTGCCAGCAGCCAAGATCCAGTCGCCAGAGATACGCAGTATTTT
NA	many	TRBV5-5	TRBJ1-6	CASSKRSGGAVNSPLHF	TGTGCCAGCAGCAAGAGGTCCGGGGGCGCCGTTAATTCACCCCTCCACTTT
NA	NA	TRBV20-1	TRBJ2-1	CSAPGGDYNEQFF	TGCAGTGCTCCTGGGGGAGATTACAATGAGCAGTTCTTC
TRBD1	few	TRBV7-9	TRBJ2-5	CASSSLDRGTEETQYF	TGTGCCAGCAGCTCCTTGGACAGGGGGACGGAAGAGACCCAGTACTTC
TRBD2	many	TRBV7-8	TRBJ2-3	CASSLVAGLPDTQYF	TGTGCCAGCAGCCTGGTAGCGGGACTTCCAGATACGCAGTATTTT
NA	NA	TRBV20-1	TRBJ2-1	CSVLNPGMDEQFF	TGCAGTGTTCTAAACCCAGGGATGGATGAGCAGTTCTTC
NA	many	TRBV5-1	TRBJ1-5	CASSLDRVGNQPQHF	TGCGCCAGCAGCTTGGACAGGGTCGGCAATCAGCCCCAGCATTTT
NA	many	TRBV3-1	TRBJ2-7	CASSQGDRSYEQYF	TGTGCCAGCAGCCAAGGCGACAGGAGCTACGAGCAGTACTTC
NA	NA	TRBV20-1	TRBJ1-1	CSARVLPGHSDPEAFF	TGCAGTGCTAGAGTCTTACCGGGACACTCAGACCCTGAAGCTTTCTTT
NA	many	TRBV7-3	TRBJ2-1	CASSPSPVGPLDEQFF	TGTGCCAGCAGCCCCAGTCCCGTGGGGCCTCTCGATGAGCAGTTCTTC
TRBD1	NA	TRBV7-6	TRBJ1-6	CASSPGTGGSPLHF	TGTGCCAGCAGCCCCGGGACAGGGGGTTCACCCCTCCACTTT
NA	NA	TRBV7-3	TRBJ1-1	CASSLMPAGNTEAFF	TGTGCCAGCAGCTTAATGCCAGCAGGGAACACTGAAGCTTTCTTT
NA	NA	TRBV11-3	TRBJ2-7	CASSLVGTGVLAGAYEQYF	TGTGCCAGCAGCTTAGTCGGGACAGGGGTACTAGCGGGTGCCTACGAGCAGTACTTC
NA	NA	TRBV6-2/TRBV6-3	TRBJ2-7	CASSYSMAEPYEQYF	TGTGCCAGCAGTTACTCGATGGCGGAGCCCTACGAGCAGTACTTC
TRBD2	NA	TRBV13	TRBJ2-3	CASSPLGLAPTWYF	TGTGCCAGCAGTCCCCTCGGACTAGCCCCTACCTGGTATTTT
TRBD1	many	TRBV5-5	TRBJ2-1	CASSFSSDRVNEQFF	TGTGCCAGCAGCTTTTCATCGGACAGGGTCAATGAGCAGTTCTTC
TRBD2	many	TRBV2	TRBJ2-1	CASYGTSGRPSYNEQFF	TGTGCCAGCTATGGGACTAGCGGGAGGCCCTCCTACAATGAGCAGTTCTTC
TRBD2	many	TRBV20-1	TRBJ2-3	CSATDSGRGNTPDTQYF	TGCAGTGCTACCGATAGCGGGAGAGGAAACACCCCAGATACGCAGTATTTT
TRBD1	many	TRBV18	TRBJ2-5	CASSPRTGVLETQYF	TGTGCCAGCTCACCGCGGACAGGGGTTTTAGAGACCCAGTACTTC
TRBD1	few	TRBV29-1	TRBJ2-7	CSVETVHRDRGAYEQYF	TGCAGCGTTGAAACGGTTCACCGGGACAGGGGGGCCTACGAGCAGTACTTC
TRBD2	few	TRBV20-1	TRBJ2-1	CSARGGQRESLNEQFF	TGCAGTGCTAGAGGGGGTCAGCGGGAATCTCTCAATGAGCAGTTCTTC
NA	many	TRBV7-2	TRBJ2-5	CASSLEVAVQETQYF	TGTGCCAGCAGCTTAGAAGTAGCGGTACAAGAGACCCAGTACTTC